This is a list of T cell receptor beta chains from one sample in a study of blood T cell repertoires in COVID-19. The table came from immunoSEQ multiplex PCR; TCRdb's copy has only in-frame clones and leaves some out. The table shows 130,000 or so clones, with 84% occurring only once. Material for sequencing was peripheral blood. The receptors come from a human donor in a cohort sampled during active COVID-19. Each CDR3 is given with its conserved first and last residue. Each record gives: J gene, clone size, V gene, D gene, CDR3 protein, CDR3 DNA. The D gene is left open where the match is weak. Not all rows give a size; the values are once, few, many and, for expanded clones, a class.

j_call: TRBJ1-6
clone_size: once
v_call: TRBV6-5
d_call: TRBD1
cdr3_aa: CASSLGQGGSPLHF
cdr3_nt: TGTGCCAGCAGTTTGGGACAGGGAGGGTCACCCCTCCACTTT

j_call: TRBJ1-2
clone_size: NA
v_call: TRBV2
d_call: NA
cdr3_aa: CASSLRGNYGYTF
cdr3_nt: TGTGCCAGCAGTCTAAGGGGGAACTATGGCTACACCTTC

j_call: TRBJ1-1
clone_size: NA
v_call: TRBV11-2
d_call: TRBD1
cdr3_aa: CASSLGPSGGETEAFF
cdr3_nt: TGTGCCAGCAGCTTAGGACCATCAGGGGGCGAGACTGAAGCTTTCTTT

j_call: TRBJ1-1
clone_size: NA
v_call: TRBV25-1
d_call: TRBD1
cdr3_aa: CASSEVLLQGSTEAFF
cdr3_nt: TGTGCCAGCAGTGAGGTTTTATTACAGGGGAGCACTGAAGCTTTCTTT

j_call: TRBJ1-4
clone_size: NA
v_call: TRBV15
d_call: TRBD1
cdr3_aa: CATSRDGTGDEKLFF
cdr3_nt: TGTGCCACCAGCAGAGACGGGACAGGGGATGAAAAACTGTTTTTT

j_call: TRBJ2-5
clone_size: NA
v_call: TRBV7-2
d_call: NA
cdr3_aa: CASSFRGTETQYF
cdr3_nt: TGTGCCAGCAGCTTTAGGGGGACGGAGACCCAGTACTTC

j_call: TRBJ1-1
clone_size: NA
v_call: TRBV7-8
d_call: NA
cdr3_aa: CASTPGRANTEAFF
cdr3_nt: TGTGCCAGCACCCCGGGTCGAGCGAACACTGAAGCTTTCTTT

j_call: TRBJ1-2
clone_size: NA
v_call: TRBV29-1
d_call: NA
cdr3_aa: CSVADTLTNYGYTF
cdr3_nt: TGCAGCGTTGCGGACACTTTGACTAACTATGGCTACACCTTC

j_call: TRBJ1-2
clone_size: once
v_call: TRBV5-1
d_call: NA
cdr3_aa: CASSSSGTPNYGYTF
cdr3_nt: TGCGCCAGCAGCAGCTCCGGGACACCCAACTATGGCTACACCTTC

j_call: TRBJ2-7
clone_size: NA
v_call: TRBV27
d_call: TRBD2
cdr3_aa: CASSFGLAGDYEQYF
cdr3_nt: TGTGCCAGCAGTTTCGGACTAGCGGGGGACTACGAGCAGTACTTC

j_call: TRBJ2-5
clone_size: NA
v_call: TRBV30
d_call: TRBD1
cdr3_aa: CAWSGDRGKTQYF
cdr3_nt: TGTGCCTGGAGCGGGGACAGGGGGAAGACCCAGTACTTC

j_call: TRBJ2-5
clone_size: NA
v_call: TRBV4-1
d_call: TRBD2
cdr3_aa: CASSQGFGGGVRKETQYF
cdr3_nt: TGCGCCAGCAGCCAAGGTTTCGGCGGGGGGGTCAGGAAAGAGACCCAGTACTTC

j_call: TRBJ1-6
clone_size: NA
v_call: TRBV30
d_call: TRBD1
cdr3_aa: CAWSRAGTGESYNSPLHF
cdr3_nt: TGTGCCTGGAGTAGAGCCGGGACAGGGGAATCCTATAATTCACCCCTCCACTTT

j_call: TRBJ2-3
clone_size: once
v_call: TRBV20-1
d_call: TRBD2
cdr3_aa: CSASTTSGGADTQYF
cdr3_nt: TGCAGTGCTAGTACCACTAGCGGGGGCGCAGATACGCAGTATTTT

j_call: TRBJ1-1
clone_size: NA
v_call: TRBV6-5
d_call: NA
cdr3_aa: CASEVRMNTEAFF
cdr3_nt: TGTGCCAGCGAAGTCAGAATGAACACTGAAGCTTTCTTT

j_call: TRBJ1-6
clone_size: NA
v_call: TRBV4-1
d_call: NA
cdr3_aa: CASSRGHGPDNSPLHF
cdr3_nt: TGCGCCAGCAGCCGAGGGCACGGGCCTGATAATTCACCCCTCCACTTT

j_call: TRBJ2-1
clone_size: few
v_call: TRBV19
d_call: TRBD1
cdr3_aa: CASSMDRYNEQFF
cdr3_nt: TGTGCCAGTAGTATGGACAGGTACAATGAGCAGTTCTTC

j_call: TRBJ1-4
clone_size: NA
v_call: TRBV30
d_call: TRBD1
cdr3_aa: CAWSRGQEEKLFF
cdr3_nt: TGTGCCTGGAGTAGGGGACAGGAGGAAAAACTGTTTTTT

j_call: TRBJ2-5
clone_size: NA
v_call: TRBV7-8
d_call: TRBD2
cdr3_aa: CASSFGRLAGGDQETQYF
cdr3_nt: TGTGCCAGCAGCTTCGGGCGGCTAGCGGGGGGAGACCAAGAGACCCAGTACTTC

j_call: TRBJ1-2
clone_size: NA
v_call: TRBV3-1/TRBV3-2
d_call: TRBD1
cdr3_aa: CASSHGQGSGGYTF
cdr3_nt: TGTGCCAGCAGCCACGGACAGGGGTCGGGTGGCTACACCTTC

j_call: TRBJ2-6
clone_size: NA
v_call: TRBV11-2
d_call: TRBD1
cdr3_aa: CASSSIADRGASGANVLTF
cdr3_nt: TGTGCCAGCAGCTCGATAGCGGACAGGGGAGCCTCTGGGGCCAACGTCCTGACTTTC

j_call: TRBJ2-7
clone_size: NA
v_call: TRBV30
d_call: NA
cdr3_aa: CACTGPYSYEQYF
cdr3_nt: TGTGCCTGTACAGGGCCATACTCCTACGAGCAGTACTTC

j_call: TRBJ1-6
clone_size: NA
v_call: TRBV6-1
d_call: TRBD1
cdr3_aa: CASSEEATGRNSPLHF
cdr3_nt: TGTGCCAGCAGTGAAGAGGCGACAGGGCGTAATTCACCCCTCCACTTT

j_call: TRBJ1-1
clone_size: few
v_call: TRBV10-3
d_call: TRBD1
cdr3_aa: CAISEDRGRILDTEAFF
cdr3_nt: TGTGCCATCAGTGAGGACAGGGGGCGCATATTGGACACTGAAGCTTTCTTT

j_call: TRBJ2-7
clone_size: NA
v_call: TRBV6-6
d_call: NA
cdr3_aa: CASSYSANNYEQYF
cdr3_nt: TGTGCCAGCAGTTACTCGGCAAATAACTACGAGCAGTACTTC

j_call: TRBJ2-3
clone_size: once
v_call: TRBV7-8
d_call: NA
cdr3_aa: CASSLVPVGGALGDTQYF
cdr3_nt: TGTGCCAGCAGCTTAGTTCCTGTTGGGGGGGCCTTAGGAGATACGCAGTATTTT

j_call: TRBJ2-7
clone_size: once
v_call: TRBV18
d_call: NA
cdr3_aa: CASSPVKLSGEQYF
cdr3_nt: TGTGCCAGCTCACCCGTTAAACTATCCGGCGAGCAGTACTTC